The next 2 T cell receptor beta chains were all read from a single sample in a study of post-analysis software for immune sequencing data. The TCR beta cDNA libraries contained unique molecular identifiers. TCRdb passed the PCR reads through MiXCR, listing each CDR3 protein once. This table has roughly 800,000 distinct CDR3 sequences, roughly 29% appearing once. The antigens these receptors bind are not known. Whole-study results and caveats: Several TRBV segments occurring more often in patients than controls included TRBV5-6, TRBV5-1 and TRBV20-1.

Sequencing was performed on blood. These receptors originate from a girl aged 10-17 years with multiple sclerosis.

The chain is built from TRBV20-1 and TRBJ1-2; D is possibly TRBD1 (5 bases). Germline assignment: CDR1 DFQATT and CDR2 SNEGSKA (reference sequence). The CDR3 spans 16 residues. The ends were cut back, 6 bases at V and 4 bases at J, with 24 bases in the middle. The CDR3 nucleotides read TGCAGTGCAAGCCTGACAGAAGATGCATCAATCTATGGCTACACCTTC. Translating it yields CSASLTEDASIYGYTF.

This clonotype was seen a handful of times. This chain links TRBV5-4 with TRBJ2-5; D is undetermined. Trimming stripped 2 bases from V and 4 bases from J, with 12 bases between. The CDR3 sequence is 14 residues long. Germline loops: CDR1 SGHNT, CDR2 YYREEE (reference sequence). As DNA, the CDR3 is TGTGCCAGCAGCTTATCTTCGGGTACAGAGACCCAGTACTTC. It yields the protein CASSLSSGTETQYF.